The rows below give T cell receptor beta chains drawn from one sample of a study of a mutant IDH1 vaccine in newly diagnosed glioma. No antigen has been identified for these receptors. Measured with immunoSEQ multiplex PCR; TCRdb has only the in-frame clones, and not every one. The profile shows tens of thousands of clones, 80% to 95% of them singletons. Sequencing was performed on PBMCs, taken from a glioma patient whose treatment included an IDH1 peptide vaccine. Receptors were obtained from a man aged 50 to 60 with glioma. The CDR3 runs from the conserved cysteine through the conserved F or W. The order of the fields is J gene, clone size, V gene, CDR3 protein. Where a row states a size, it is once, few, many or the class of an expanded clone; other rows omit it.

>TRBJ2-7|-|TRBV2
CASSEASDEQYF
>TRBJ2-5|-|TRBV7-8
CASSLAETRTGETQYF
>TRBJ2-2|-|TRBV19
CASSPPSGELFF
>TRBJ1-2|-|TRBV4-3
CASSQDRGDKGYGYTF
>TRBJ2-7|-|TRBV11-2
CASSLGSYEQYF
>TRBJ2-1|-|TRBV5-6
CASSLGTGGWNEQFF
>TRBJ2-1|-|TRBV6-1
CASSEGEGGNEQFF
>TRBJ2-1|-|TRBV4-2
CASSQDLAPYNEQFF
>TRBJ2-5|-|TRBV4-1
CASSQSGGETQYF
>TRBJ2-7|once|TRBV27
CASSLSSGAKQYF
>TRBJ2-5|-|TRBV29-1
CSVVGLGAGETQYF
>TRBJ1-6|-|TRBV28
CASTRDREVFPLHF
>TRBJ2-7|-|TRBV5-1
CASSLNQGPPSEQYF
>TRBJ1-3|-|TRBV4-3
CASSLYAKDSLQDTIYF
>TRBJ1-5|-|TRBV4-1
CASSQDIRRVQPQHF
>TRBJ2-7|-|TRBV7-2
CASSPRGQNYEQYF
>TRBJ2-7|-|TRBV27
CASSFSGGINEQYF
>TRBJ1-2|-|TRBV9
CASSVGTADYGYTF
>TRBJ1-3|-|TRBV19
CASSDGEVGNTIYF
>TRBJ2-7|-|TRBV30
CAWRGSGWPSSSYEQYF
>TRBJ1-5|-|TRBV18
CASSPRQGAQPQHF
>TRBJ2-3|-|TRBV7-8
CASRPPSGRGTDTQYF
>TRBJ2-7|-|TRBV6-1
CAIRLAGVHEQYF
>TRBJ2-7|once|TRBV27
CASSLFYQGDALGGYF
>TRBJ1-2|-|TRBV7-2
CASSLDRGRSILGYTF
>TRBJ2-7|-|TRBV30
CAWARKPGTGEYEQYF
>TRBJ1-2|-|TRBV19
CASSLNNGGRDYGYTF
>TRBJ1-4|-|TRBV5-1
CASSLDGQLLSEKLFF
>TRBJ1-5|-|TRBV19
CASSIGQHQPQHF
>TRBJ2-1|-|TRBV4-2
CASSQVASGGHNEQFF
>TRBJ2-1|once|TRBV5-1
CASSLLDYNEQFF
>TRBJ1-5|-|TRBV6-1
CASILSGIQPQHF
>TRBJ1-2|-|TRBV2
CASRRTGGGYTF
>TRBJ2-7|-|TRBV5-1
CASSLVPGASYEQYF
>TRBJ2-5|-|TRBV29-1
CSLLGTDQETQYF
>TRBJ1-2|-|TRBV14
CASSAGGFYGYTF
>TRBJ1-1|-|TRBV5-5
CASSRRQANTEAFF
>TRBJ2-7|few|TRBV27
CASSPKDREMNEQYF
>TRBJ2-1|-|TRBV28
CASSYRDKEYEQFF
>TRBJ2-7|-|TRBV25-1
CASSEWKGASEQYF
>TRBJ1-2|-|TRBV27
CASSSTRRGYTF
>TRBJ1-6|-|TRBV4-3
CASSQESGSSYNSPLHF
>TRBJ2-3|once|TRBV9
CASSERDFTSTDTQYF
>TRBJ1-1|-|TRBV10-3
CAISEFGGRAFF
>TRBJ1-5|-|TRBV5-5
CASSLGARGNQPQHF
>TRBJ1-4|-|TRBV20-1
CSASNEKLFF
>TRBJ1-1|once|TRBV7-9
CASSLVFRNGNTEAFF
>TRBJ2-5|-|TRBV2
CASKGARETQYF
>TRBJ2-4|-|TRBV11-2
CASSYSGIAKNIQYF
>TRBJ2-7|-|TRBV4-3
CASSRGLSYEQYF
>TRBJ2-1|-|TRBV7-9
CASSLSAPRHGSEQFF
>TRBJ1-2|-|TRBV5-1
CASSLALQGYGYTF
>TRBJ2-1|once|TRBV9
CASSERAAGNYNEQFF
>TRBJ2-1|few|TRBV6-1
CASKGGRASYNEQFF